The next 18 T cell receptor beta chains were all read from a single sample in a study of beta chain features in type 1 diabetes. The entirety of the isolated RNA underwent reverse transcription, so expressed TCRB transcripts were sequenced. The data were produced by immunoSEQ multiplex PCR, yet TCRdb's version contains in-frame clones alone and is incomplete. The sample includes some 500,000 clones, about an eighth of them seen just once. The specimen was naive CD4+ T cells from blood. The receptors shown here come from a young woman in good health.

The chain links TRBV10-3 to TRBJ2-1, with TRBD2 identical over 10 bases. There are 20 residues in the CDR3. Germline CDR1 ENHRY, CDR2 SYGVKD. V shed 0 bases and J 5 bases; nucleotides not matched to a gene: 16. The CDR3 reads CAISESIGLAAAKAHNEQFF. DNA for the CDR3: TGTGCCATCAGTGAGTCTATAGGACTAGCGGCGGCGAAGGCCCACAATGAGCAGTTCTTC.

This clone was detected only a few times. J is TRBJ2-1 and V is TRBV4-3, with D maybe TRBD2 (5 bases). Trimming shortened V by 1 base and J by 0 bases, and 22 bases separated the two germline ends. The germline V gene has CDR1 LGHNA and CDR2 YSLEER. The CDR3 runs 20 residues. The CDR3 DNA is TGCGCCAGCAGCCAAGGCCGGGAACAAAACTTCCTCAGCTCCTACAATGAGCAGTTCTTC. Protein: CASSQGREQNFLSSYNEQFF.

This sequence joins TRBV9 and TRBJ2-2; possibly TRBD1 or TRBD2 for D (5 bases each). This CDR3 spans 14 amino acids. V shed 4 bases and J shed 5 bases, with 12 bases lying between them. CDR1 is SGDLS, CDR2 YYNGEE, per germline. CDR3 nucleotide sequence: TGTGCCAGCAGCCCCCGTGGGGGAACCGGGGAGCTGTTTTTT. Translation: CASSPRGGTGELFF.

This chain uses TRBV7-9 with TRBJ1-2; D call uncertain. The CDR3 covers 13 residues. Germline values: CDR1 SEHNR, CDR2 FQNEAQ (reference sequence). Trimming took 5 bases from V and 6 from J, leaving 13 bases between them. CDR3 coding DNA: TGTGCCAGCAGCACGTTGTCCGGGGATGGCTACACCTTC. Residues: CASSTLSGDGYTF.

This clone appeared a few times. J is TRBJ1-2 and V is TRBV2; D gene ambiguous. V was clipped by 7 bases and J by 4 bases, with 10 bases between them. Germline CDR1 SNHLY, CDR2 FYNNEI. The CDR3 has 12 residues. The DNA for the CDR3 is TGTGCCAGCATAGCAGTCCTCTATGGCTACACCTTC. Its protein product is CASIAVLYGYTF.

This clone was counted between two and nine times. The V call is TRBV5-4, the J call TRBJ2-1; no reliable D call. The CDR3 length is 15 residues. V lost 4 bases to trimming and J lost 7 bases, with 18 bases between them. The germline CDR1 and CDR2 sequences are SGHNT and YYREEE (reference sequence). This CDR3 reads CASSRTLDSRNEQFF. CDR3 in DNA: TGTGCCAGCAGCCGTACTCTTGACTCAAGGAATGAGCAGTTCTTC.

There are a few counts of this clone. This rearrangement joins TRBV18 to TRBJ2-5, with 7 bases aligning to TRBD1. V trimming: 5 bases; J trimming: 5 bases; junction bases outside the gene matches: 8. The germline gives CDR1 KGHSH, CDR2 LQKENI. The CDR3 is 14 amino acids. The CDR3 region is CASSTLQGQETQYF. The CDR3 DNA is TGTGCCAGCTCAACCCTACAGGGGCAGGAGACCCAGTACTTC.

The gene calls are TRBV7-9 and TRBJ1-1, with D unresolved. V was clipped by 3 bases and J by 5 bases, with 7 bases between them. Germline-derived CDR1 and CDR2 are SEHNR and FQNEAQ (reference sequence). The CDR3 contains 12 residues. CDR3 DNA: TGTGCCAGCAGCTTTTCGGGGACTGAAGCTTTCTTT. This encodes CASSFSGTEAFF.

This sequence joins TRBV9 and TRBJ2-3; TRBD2 is a possible D gene (6 bases). The V end lost 0 bases, the J end lost 3 bases, and 8 bases lay between the germline ends. CDR1 is SGDLS and CDR2 is YYNGEE in the germline V gene. CDR3 length: 14 residues. CDR3: CASSVAAGTDTQYF. Written as DNA, the CDR3 is TGTGCCAGCAGCGTAGCAGCGGGTACAGATACGCAGTATTTT.

A few counts support this clone. The chain has TRBV30 and TRBJ2-7; perhaps TRBD2 as D (6 bases). Trimming left V 2 bases short and J 6 bases short, with 17 bases between. The CDR3 runs 14 residues. Per germline, CDR1 GTSNPN and CDR2 SVGIG (reference sequence). CDR3: CAWSRRAGSGEQYF. CDR3 DNA: TGTGCCTGGAGTAGGAGGGCAGGGAGTGGCGAGCAGTACTTC.

The J gene is TRBJ2-1, the V gene TRBV11-2; D not resolved. The germline V and J ends were trimmed by 3 bases and 1 base, with 10 bases remaining between them. CDR1 and CDR2 (germline): SGHAT, FQNNGV. This CDR3 has 15 residues. The CDR3 DNA reads TGTGCCAGCAGCTTCCGACATTCTTCCTACAATGAGCAGTTCTTC. Its translation is CASSFRHSSYNEQFF.

The chain combines TRBV29-1 with TRBJ1-2; TRBD1 matches at 8 bases. CDR3 length equals 13 residues. Germline CDR1 and CDR2: SQVTM and ANQGSEA. With 7 bases clipped from V and 4 bases from J, the junction kept 8 bases outside the gene matches. The CDR3 DNA sequence: TGCAGCGCCCGGAGGACAGGGACCTATGGCTACACCTTC. Translation: CSARRTGTYGYTF.

This chain uses TRBV7-9 with TRBJ2-3, with D hard to call. Trimming stripped 5 bases from V and 2 bases from J, with 14 bases between. Germline CDR1 reads SEHNR; CDR2 reads FQNEAQ (reference sequence). This CDR3 comprises 15 residues. For the CDR3, the DNA is TGTGCCAGCAGCCTCAACTCCGCCGACACAGATACGCAGTATTTT. Its translation: CASSLNSADTDTQYF. Full variable domain (rest looked up from reference TRBV7-9 and TRBJ2-3): DTGVSQNPRHKITKRGQNVTFRCDPISEHNRLYWYRQTLGQGPEFLTYFQNEAQLEKSRLLSDRFSAERPKGSFSTLEIQRTEQGDSAMYLCASSLNSADTDTQYFGPGTRLTVL.

This clone has only a few counts. This chain connects TRBV30 to TRBJ1-1; no reliable D call. Germline-derived CDR1 and CDR2 are GTSNPN and SVGIG (reference sequence). Deletions cut 6 bases from V and 4 bases from J, with 18 bases between. The CDR3 has 14 residues. CDR3 sequence reads: CACTHAGWGTEAFF. The CDR3 coding sequence is TGTGCCTGTACCCATGCGGGGTGGGGCACTGAAGCTTTCTTT.

The rearrangement uses TRBV11-2 and TRBJ2-3, with D tentatively TRBD1 (5 bases). V lost 5 bases to trimming and J lost 4 bases, with 16 bases between them. In germline, CDR1 is SGHAT, CDR2 FQNNGV. The CDR3 spans 15 residues. The CDR3 DNA sequence: TGTGCCAGCAGCCAGGGCAGGGTTATCGCAGATACGCAGTATTTT. Protein product: CASSQGRVIADTQYF. Combining the CDR3 with reference TRBV11-2 and TRBJ2-3 gives the whole variable domain EAGVAQSPRYKIIEKRQSVAFWCNPISGHATLYWYQQILGQGPKLLIQFQNNGVVDDSQLPKDRFSAERLKGVDSTLKIQPAKLEDSAVYLCASSQGRVIADTQYFGPGTRLTVL.

This clone was seen once. V is TRBV4-2 and J is TRBJ2-5, with 11 bases matching TRBD2. The CDR3 sequence is 17 residues long. Germline lookup yields CDR1 LGHNA and CDR2 YNFKEQ. V shed 2 bases, J shed 9 bases, and the junction held 14 bases outside the gene matches. For the CDR3, the DNA is TGTGCCAGCAGCCAACCCGCCCCGGGACTAGCGGAGCGGGCCCAGTACTTC. Translating it yields CASSQPAPGLAERAQYF.

The CDR3 is CASSIDRAQETQYF. The CDR3 nucleotides read TGTGCCAGCAGTATAGACAGGGCGCAAGAGACCCAGTACTTC. The chain recombines TRBV28 with TRBJ2-5, with TRBD1 matching over 7 bases. The germline V gene has CDR1 MDHEN and CDR2 SYDVKM. The CDR3 totals 14 residues. V gave up 5 bases and J gave up 2 bases; unmatched junction bases: 5.

The chain joins TRBV6-5 to TRBJ2-2; D is unclear. The CDR3 is 11 amino acids. Trimming cost V 6 bases and J 7 bases, with 6 bases left between them. The V gene's germline CDR1 is MNHEY and CDR2 SVGAGI. In DNA, the CDR3 is TGTGCCAGCAGGACAAACGGGGAGCTGTTTTTT. This codes for CASRTNGELFF.